The next 21 T cell receptor beta chains were all read from a single sample in a study of blood T cell repertoires in COVID-19. The data were produced by immunoSEQ multiplex PCR, yet TCRdb's version contains in-frame clones alone and is incomplete. The sample shows around 200,000 clones, approximately 89% of them seen only once. The sequenced material came from peripheral blood. The receptors here all came from an older man with acute or convalescent COVID-19.

The chain employs TRBV7-3 and TRBJ2-6; 9 bases are shared with TRBD1. The germline V gene encodes CDR1 SGHTA and CDR2 FQGTGA. The V segment lost 5 bases and the J segment 12 bases; nucleotides outside the gene matches: 5. The length of the CDR3 is 13 residues. The CDR3 sequence: CASSPRQGGVLTF. The CDR3 DNA is TGTGCCAGCAGCCCCCGACAGGGGGGCGTCCTGACTTTC.

The chain employs TRBV2 and TRBJ2-7, with 10 positions matching TRBD2. This CDR3 comprises 15 residues. Germline trimming cut 4 bases from V and 3 bases from J; bases unmatched to any gene: 6. The germline V gene has CDR1 SNHLY and CDR2 FYNNEI. CDR3 loop: CASSAGASGSYEQYF. Written as DNA, the CDR3 is TGTGCCAGCAGTGCAGGAGCTAGCGGGAGCTACGAGCAGTACTTC.

This clone was seen a handful of times. The rearrangement joins TRBV28 to TRBJ1-1; 10 bases agree with TRBD1. J was trimmed by 3 bases and V by 1 base; bases with no gene match: 11. The CDR3 totals 18 residues. Looked up from germline, CDR1 is MDHEN and CDR2 is SYDVKM. The CDR3 sequence: CASSLYGDRGWADTEAFF. CDR3 sequence (DNA): TGTGCCAGCAGTTTATATGGGGACAGGGGATGGGCGGACACTGAAGCTTTCTTT.

The chain uses TRBV18 and TRBJ2-7, with 7 bases matching TRBD2. CDR1 and CDR2 (germline): KGHSH, LQKENI. The ends lost 3 bases at V and 2 bases at J; junction bases unmatched: 10. This CDR3 has 16 amino acids. The CDR3 coding sequence is TGTGCCAGCTCACCCCCCCTAGCGGCGGACCCCTACGAGCAGTACTTC. Translated: CASSPPLAADPYEQYF.

V and J are TRBV2 and TRBJ1-2, with D maybe TRBD1 (5 bases). The V end was cut by 6 bases, the J end by 3 bases, with 8 bases between. Germline CDR1 reads SNHLY; CDR2 reads FYNNEI. This CDR3 is 12 amino acids long. CDR3 bases: TGTGCCAGCAGAGACAGAGACTATGGCTACACCTTC. Translation: CASRDRDYGYTF.

The V call is TRBV7-9, the J call TRBJ2-5, with D maybe TRBD1 (6 bases). This CDR3 region has 16 residues. V was shortened by 5 bases and J by 5 bases, with 21 bases between the two germline ends. The germline gives CDR1 SEHNR, CDR2 FQNEAQ (reference sequence). CDR3 nucleotides: TGTGCCAGCAGCCCCCGATGGGGGCCCATGGTCGAGACCCAGTACTTC. This translates into CASSPRWGPMVETQYF. The whole variable domain, filled in from reference TRBV7-9 and TRBJ2-5, reads DTGVSQNPRHKITKRGQNVTFRCDPISEHNRLYWYRQTLGQGPEFLTYFQNEAQLEKSRLLSDRFSAERPKGSFSTLEIQRTEQGDSAMYLCASSPRWGPMVETQYFGPGTRLLVL.

The chain has TRBV3-1 (or the pseudogene TRBV3-2) and TRBJ2-3; 9 bases are shared with TRBD2. The V and J ends lost 1 base and 0 bases, in that order; junction bases with no gene match: 11. CDR1 LGHDT and CDR2 YNNKEL come from the germline V gene (reference sequence). The CDR3 spans 19 residues. The CDR3 spells CASSQGASGGPPSTDTQYF. The CDR3 nucleotides are TGTGCCAGCAGCCAAGGGGCAAGCGGGGGGCCCCCTAGCACAGATACGCAGTATTTT.

The CDR3 DNA reads as TGCGCCAGCAGTGATAGCGGGGGGAGGCAGTTCTTC. It translates to CASSDSGGRQFF. The chain uses TRBV10-2 and TRBJ2-1, with 10 bases aligning to TRBD2. This CDR3 region has 12 residues. CDR1 is WSHSY and CDR2 is SAAADI in the germline V gene. With 3 bases clipped from V and 12 bases from J, the junction kept 2 bases outside the gene matches.

This clone was counted once. The rearrangement links TRBV6-7 to TRBJ2-2; 10 bases align to TRBD1. TRBV6-7 is reported as an ORF; its role is uncertain. Trimming cost V 0 bases and J 3 bases; bases outside gene matches: 1. There are 16 residues in the CDR3. CDR3 DNA: TGTGCCAGCAGTTACTCGGGGACAGGGGACACCGGGGAGCTGTTTTTT. Translating gives CASSYSGTGDTGELFF.

The chain carries TRBV29-1 and TRBJ2-1, with 9 bases identical to TRBD1. CDR3 length: 14 residues. Germline V gene sequence: CDR1 SQVTM, CDR2 ANQGSEA. J lost 4 bases, V lost 4 bases, and 5 bases had no gene match. This CDR3 reads CSVARDREYNEQFF. The CDR3 DNA follows: TGCAGCGTTGCCCGGGACAGGGAATACAATGAGCAGTTCTTC.

There are a few counts of this clone. In nucleotides, the CDR3 is TGTGCCAGCAGTGAAGCGACAGCCTACTCTGGAAACACCATATATTTT. Residues: CASSEATAYSGNTIYF. The rearrangement joins TRBV6-1 to TRBJ1-3; TRBD1 might be the D (5 bases). Trimming stripped 0 bases from V and 0 bases from J, with 9 bases between. This CDR3 is built from 16 residues. In germline, CDR1 is MNHNS, CDR2 SASEGT.

The chain links TRBV20-1 to TRBJ2-5; no clear D. Trimming removed 2 bases at V and 4 bases at J, with 5 bases between. The CDR3 runs 11 residues. The germline CDR1 and CDR2 sequences are DFQATT and SNEGSKA (reference sequence). The CDR3 region is CSARSGETQYF. As DNA, the CDR3 is TGCAGTGCTAGATCAGGAGAGACCCAGTACTTC.

This clone was counted once. The chain recombines TRBV4-2 with TRBJ2-2; 14 nucleotides line up with TRBD2. CDR3 length equals 19 residues. Germline lookup yields CDR1 LGHNA and CDR2 YNFKEQ. J lost 0 bases, V lost 5 bases, and 8 bases had no gene match. The CDR3 sequence is CASSYRLAGGPSNTGELFF. As DNA, the CDR3 is TGTGCCAGCAGCTATAGACTAGCGGGAGGGCCGTCGAACACCGGGGAGCTGTTTTTT.

V and J are TRBV30 and TRBJ1-2; the match to TRBD1 covers 9 bases. Germline V CDR1 and CDR2: GTSNPN, SVGIG (reference sequence). The ends lost 2 bases at V and 4 bases at J; junction bases unmatched: 8. This CDR3 has 15 residues. The CDR3 is CAWSPGTGTIYGYTF. In DNA, the CDR3 is TGTGCCTGGAGTCCCGGGACAGGGACGATCTATGGCTACACCTTC.

CDR3 DNA sequence: TGTGCCAGTAGTATCACCACAAGCTCCTACAATGAGCAGTTCTTC. Translation: CASSITTSSYNEQFF. The genes are TRBV19 and TRBJ2-1; the D is unclear. CDR3 length: 15 residues. Trimming took off 3 bases at V and 0 bases at J, with 9 bases between the two ends. Germline V gene sequence: CDR1 LNHDA, CDR2 SQIVND (reference sequence). The variable domain in full, completed from reference TRBV19 and TRBJ2-1, reads DGGITQSPKYLFRKEGQNVTLSCEQNLNHDAMYWYRQDPGQGLRLIYYSQIVNDFQKGDIAEGYSVSREKKESFPLTVTSAQKNPTAFYLCASSITTSSYNEQFFGPGTRLTVL.

V and J are TRBV28 and TRBJ1-1; D possibly corresponds to TRBD1 (5 bases). Per the germline V gene, CDR1 is MDHEN and CDR2 is SYDVKM. With 2 bases removed from V and 1 base from J, the gap between germline ends came to 8 bases. This CDR3 is built from 14 residues. The CDR3 protein is CASSLDSTNTEAFF. In DNA form, the CDR3 reads TGTGCCAGCAGTTTAGACAGTACGAACACTGAAGCTTTCTTT.

V is TRBV13 and J is TRBJ2-7, with a tentative D call TRBD1 (7 bases). The V end lost 5 bases, the J end lost 5 bases, and 13 bases lay between the germline ends. CDR3 size: 13 residues. In germline, CDR1 is PRHDT, CDR2 FYEKMQ (reference sequence). The CDR3 loop reads CASSPDREDEQYF. The CDR3 bases are TGTGCCAGCAGCCCCGACAGGGAGGACGAGCAGTACTTC. The full variable domain, in which reference TRBV13 and TRBJ2-7 provide the parts outside the CDR3, is AAGVIQSPRHLIKEKRETATLKCYPIPRHDTVYWYQQGPGQDPQFLISFYEKMQSDKGSIPDRFSAQQFSDYHSELNMSSLELGDSALYFCASSPDREDEQYFGPGTRLTVT.

The gene calls are TRBV7-2 and TRBJ2-3; 8 bases map to TRBD2. The length of the CDR3 is 14 residues. V lost 3 bases, J lost 6 bases, and 5 bases stayed unmatched. Germline CDR1 is SGHTA and CDR2 is FQGNSA. In nucleotides, the CDR3 is TGTGCCAGCAGCTTCGTAGCGGGGTCTGATACGCAGTATTTT. As protein: CASSFVAGSDTQYF.

The V call is TRBV7-2, the J call TRBJ1-1, with 10 nucleotides matching TRBD1. Germline V gives CDR1 SGHTA, CDR2 FQGNSA. V gave up 11 bases and J gave up 1 base; unmatched junction bases: 4. The CDR3 loop spans 13 amino acids. In nucleotides, the CDR3 is TGTGCCGGAAGGGACAGGGGGAACACTGAAGCTTTCTTT. Residues: CAGRDRGNTEAFF.

The chain employs TRBV21-1 and TRBJ2-4; the table gives TRBD1 as D, unverified against the DNA. TRBV21-1 is listed as a pseudogene. The CDR3 runs to 11 residues. This CDR3 reads CASRTGNIQYF. CDR3 sequence (DNA): TGTGCCAGCCGCACAGGGAACATTCAGTACTTC.

V gene TRBV9 combines with J gene TRBJ2-1, with D possibly being TRBD2 (7 bases). CDR1 and CDR2 (germline): SGDLS, YYNGEE. Trimming took off 0 bases at V and 9 bases at J, with 13 bases between the two ends. The CDR3 spans 14 residues. CDR3 DNA sequence: TGTGCCAGCAGCGTAGATAGGAGGGGGGGTGAGCAGTTCTTC. Translation: CASSVDRRGGEQFF.